This TCR beta chain appears in the sequencing data of a study of CD8+ T cells in alopecia areata. Study context: Twice daily, treated patients received 5 to 10 mg of oral tofacitinib.

Trimming at V came to 3 bases and at J to 8 bases, leaving 16 bases not matched to a gene. Germline V gene data show CDR1 as SGHDT and CDR2 as YYEEEE. The CDR3 loop spans 17 amino acids. Both peripheral blood and punch biopsies of lesional scalp skin were obtained from patients who had alopecia areata. RNA, once extracted, was reverse transcribed into cDNA for use as the sequencing template. Generated by immunoSEQ multiplex PCR, the TCRdb table keeps only in-frame clones and is missing some. The sample lists around 50,000 clones; approximately 96% were seen once. This receptor was taken from a human donor with alopecia areata. The sequenced sample was CD8+ T cells sorted from blood, obtained at week 0. V gene TRBV5-6 combines with J gene TRBJ1-4; 7 bases map to TRBD1. This CDR3 is CASSSGQLASSREKLFF. The CDR3 coding sequence is TGTGCCAGCAGCTCGGGACAGCTGGCTTCGAGCCGAGAAAAACTGTTTTTT.